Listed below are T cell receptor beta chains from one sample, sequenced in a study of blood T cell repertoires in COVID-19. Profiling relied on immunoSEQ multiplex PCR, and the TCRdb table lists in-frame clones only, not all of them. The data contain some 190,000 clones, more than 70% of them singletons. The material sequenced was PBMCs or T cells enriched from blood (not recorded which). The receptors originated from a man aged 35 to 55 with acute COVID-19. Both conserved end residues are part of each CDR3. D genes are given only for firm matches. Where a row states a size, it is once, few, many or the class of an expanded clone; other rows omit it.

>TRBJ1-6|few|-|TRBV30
CAWSDPTEFYNSPLHF
TGTGCCTGGAGTGACCCGACGGAGTTCTATAATTCACCCCTCCACTTT
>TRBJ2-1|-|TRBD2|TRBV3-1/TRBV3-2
CASTLSGGPRYNEQFF
TGTGCCAGCACCCTTTCGGGAGGGCCCCGGTACAATGAGCAGTTCTTC
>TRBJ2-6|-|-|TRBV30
CAWTHSGANVLTF
TGTGCCTGGACCCACTCTGGGGCCAACGTCCTGACTTTC
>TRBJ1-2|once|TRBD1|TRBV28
CASSSLWGQGLGYTF
TGTGCCAGCAGCTCATTATGGGGACAGGGGCTTGGCTACACCTTC
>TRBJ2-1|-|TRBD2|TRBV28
CASRPLAASGSYEQFF
TGTGCCAGCAGGCCCTTGGCGGCTAGCGGGAGCTATGAGCAGTTCTTC
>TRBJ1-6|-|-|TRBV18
CASSPGWKQLRGDNSPLHF
TGTGCCAGCTCACCAGGGTGGAAACAGCTCCGCGGGGATAATTCACCCCTCCACTTT
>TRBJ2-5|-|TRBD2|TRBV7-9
CASSYLGPSGRVETQYF
TGTGCCAGCAGCTATTTAGGGCCTAGCGGGAGAGTAGAGACCCAGTACTTC
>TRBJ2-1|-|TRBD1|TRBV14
CASSQPRDRLYNEQFF
TGTGCCAGCAGCCAACCCCGGGACAGGCTTTACAATGAGCAGTTCTTC
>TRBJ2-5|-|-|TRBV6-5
CASSYSSPLETQYF
TGTGCCAGCAGTTACTCGAGCCCTTTAGAGACCCAGTACTTC
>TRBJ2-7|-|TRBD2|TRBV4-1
CASSQAASGELYEQYF
TGCGCCAGCAGCCAAGCTGCCAGCGGGGAACTCTACGAGCAGTACTTC
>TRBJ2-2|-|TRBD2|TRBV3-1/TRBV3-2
CASSLGTSPNTGELFF
TGTGCCAGCAGCCTTGGGACTAGCCCAAACACCGGGGAGCTGTTTTTT